This TCR beta chain was recorded in a study of blood T cell repertoires in COVID-19. At the level of the study: Italy, Spain and the United States were the sources of the convalescent and acute COVID-19 samples.

Authors' data handling: Researchers report that nucleated cell counts were estimated from reference gene primer amplification. Profiled with immunoSEQ multiplex PCR; TCRdb holds only in-frame clones, not every one. V and J calls and clone size come straight from that table; D and trimming were deduced from the DNA. Of 250,000 to 350,000 clones in the sample, approximately 90% were seen once. Germline CDR1 reads LNHDA; CDR2 reads SQIVND (reference sequence). The CDR3 spans 17 residues. With V trimmed by 7 bases and J by 1 base, 13 bases remained unmatched. The chain combines TRBV19 with TRBJ1-2; 9 bases are shared with TRBD1. The sequence derives from a woman in her 30s with active or convalescent COVID-19. Sequencing was carried out using peripheral blood. CDR3: CASTRAPTGGFNYGYTF. The CDR3 DNA reads TGTGCCAGTACCCGAGCCCCGACAGGGGGGTTTAACTATGGCTACACCTTC.